This TCR beta chain was sequenced in a study of blood T cell repertoires in COVID-19. As for the study in general: Samples of COVID-19 (acute and convalescent) were obtained from the United States, Italy and Spain. T cells, B-cell-depleted T cells, or PBMCs supplied cDNA or gDNA.

The ends were cut back, 7 bases at V and 6 bases at J, with 11 bases in the middle. The CDR3 extends over 12 amino acids. Germline lookup yields CDR1 MNHNY and CDR2 SVGAGI (reference sequence). How the authors handled the data: Estimates of nucleated cell counts were drawn from the amplification of reference gene primers. TCRdb's table, derived via immunoSEQ multiplex PCR, lists solely in-frame clones and lacks some. V, J and clone size reflect that table, while D and trimming were determined from the DNA. Of approximately 75,000 clones listed, around 90% are singletons. The origin of this receptor is a man between 50 and 59 years old with acute or convalescent COVID-19. The chain couples TRBV6-6 to TRBJ2-3; possible D gene TRBD2, 5 bases. Sequenced material: peripheral blood. CDR3: CASKLEYDTQYF. In nucleotides, the CDR3 is TGTGCCAGCAAACTAGAGTACGATACGCAGTATTTT.